The 25 T cell receptor beta chains below come from one sample, sequenced in a study of blood T cell repertoires in COVID-19. Produced via immunoSEQ multiplex PCR; TCRdb's table is partial and in-frame only. Of 95,000 to 100,000 clones listed, approximately 89% are singletons. What was sequenced was peripheral blood. All receptors come from a woman younger than 45 with acute or convalescent COVID-19.

The V and J genes are TRBV7-9 and TRBJ2-3, with TRBD2 matching 7 bases. The ends lost 5 bases at V and 2 bases at J; junction bases unmatched: 4. The CDR3 loop spans 14 amino acids. Germline CDR1 SEHNR, CDR2 FQNEAQ (reference sequence). CDR3 loop: CASSPSGATDTQYF. CDR3 DNA: TGTGCCAGCAGCCCGAGCGGGGCCACAGATACGCAGTATTTT.

The rearrangement uses TRBV10-2 and TRBJ2-2; 11 bases are shared with TRBD2. The junction had 5 bases not matched to a gene; V was cut back by 11 bases and J by 0 bases. CDR1 WSHSY and CDR2 SAAADI come from the germline V gene. The CDR3 is made up of 15 amino acids. The CDR3 nucleotides read TGCGCCGGGACTAGCGGACTTTCGAACACCGGGGAGCTGTTTTTT. As protein: CAGTSGLSNTGELFF.

The chain combines TRBV7-2 with TRBJ2-2; D remains unclear. This CDR3 has 13 amino acids. Trimming shortened V by 6 bases and J by 7 bases, and 12 bases separated the two germline ends. Germline assignment: CDR1 SGHTA and CDR2 FQGNSA. The CDR3 protein is CASSYTGFGELFF. The CDR3 nucleotides read TGTGCCAGCAGTTATACTGGTTTCGGGGAGCTGTTTTTT.

J is TRBJ1-5 and V is TRBV6-2 or TRBV6-3, with 9 nucleotides matching TRBD1. Germline V lookup: CDR1 MNHEY, CDR2 SVGEGT. V trimming: 3 bases; J trimming: 6 bases; junction bases outside the gene matches: 3. This CDR3 region has 14 residues. CDR3: CASSYGTGIQPQHF. The CDR3 DNA reads as TGTGCCAGCAGTTATGGGACAGGGATTCAGCCCCAGCATTTT.

V is TRBV7-9 and J is TRBJ1-4, with unresolved D. Trimming took off 3 bases at V and 13 bases at J, with 9 bases between the two ends. The CDR3 has 11 residues. Germline V gives CDR1 SEHNR, CDR2 FQNEAQ (reference sequence). Here the CDR3 DNA reads TGTGCCAGCAGCTTTCGGGAGATACTGTTTTTT. Translated: CASSFREILFF.

The V gene is TRBV27, the J gene TRBJ1-6; D gene unclear. The CDR3 has 12 amino acids. The V gene lost 3 bases and the J gene lost 10 bases, with 7 bases spanning the gap. CDR1 is MNHEY and CDR2 is SMNVEV in the germline V gene (reference sequence). CDR3 DNA sequence: TGTGCCAGCAGTTTTCAGAACTCACCCCTCCACTTT. Encoded protein: CASSFQNSPLHF.

The gene calls are TRBV29-1 and TRBJ1-1; D is perhaps TRBD1 (5 bases). Germline CDR1 and CDR2: SQVTM and ANQGSEA. The length of the CDR3 is 11 residues. The V end lost 7 bases, the J end lost 5 bases, and 11 bases lay between the germline ends. This CDR3 reads CSAPGGTEAFF. CDR3 nucleotide sequence: TGCAGCGCTCCCGGGGGAACTGAAGCTTTCTTT. The full variable domain, its missing parts supplied by reference TRBV29-1 and TRBJ1-1, is SAVISQKPSRDICQRGTSLTIQCQVDSQVTMMFWYRQQPGQSLTLIATANQGSEATYESGFVIDKFPISRPNLTFSTLTVSNMSPEDSSIYLCSAPGGTEAFFGQGTRLTVV.

The chain links TRBV30 to TRBJ1-1; 9 nucleotides align to TRBD1. With 2 bases clipped from V and 11 bases from J, the junction kept 6 bases outside the gene matches. This CDR3 contains 12 residues. Germline assignment: CDR1 GTSNPN and CDR2 SVGIG (reference sequence). The CDR3 protein is CAWSLGTGKAFF. The CDR3, as DNA: TGTGCCTGGAGTCTGGGGACAGGGAAGGCTTTCTTT.

The J gene is TRBJ2-7, the V gene TRBV10-3; perhaps TRBD1 as D (5 bases). This CDR3 has 12 residues. CDR1 ENHRY and CDR2 SYGVKD come from the germline V gene. V was pared by 4 bases and J by 1 base, with 5 bases between. Written as DNA, the CDR3 is TGTGCCATCAGTGCAGGGTCCTACGAGCAGTACTTC. Amino acid sequence: CAISAGSYEQYF.

This chain connects TRBV5-4 to TRBJ1-2; TRBD1 agrees at 8 bases. V dropped 0 bases and J dropped 8; count of bases not matched to a gene: 9. CDR3 length: 15 residues. Germline assignment: CDR1 SGHNT and CDR2 YYREEE (reference sequence). CDR3 coding DNA: TGTGCCAGCAGCTTGGAGTCTGGCAGGGGGCAAGGCTACACCTTC. Amino acids: CASSLESGRGQGYTF.

This clone has just one count. The genes are TRBV6-5 and TRBJ2-7, with D unresolved. The CDR3 loop spans 14 amino acids. V dropped 2 bases and J dropped 1 base, with 9 bases sitting between them. Germline loops: CDR1 MNHEY, CDR2 SVGAGI. The CDR3, as DNA: TGTGCCAGCAGTTACGCGTATCGTTCCTACGAGCAGTACTTC. It is translated as CASSYAYRSYEQYF.

The sample holds a few counts of this clone. The chain couples TRBV7-2 to TRBJ2-2; no clear D. Germline V gene data show CDR1 as SGHTA and CDR2 as FQGNSA. This CDR3 contains 15 residues. Trimming left V 5 bases short and J 0 bases short, with 10 bases between. The CDR3, as DNA: TGTGCCAGCAGCCCCGTTCTTCCGAACACCGGGGAGCTGTTTTTT. Its translation is CASSPVLPNTGELFF.

The V call is TRBV28, the J call TRBJ1-2, with TRBD1 as a possible D gene (6 bases). Deletions cut 11 bases from V and 7 bases from J, with 17 bases between. The CDR3 runs 12 residues. Germline loops: CDR1 MDHEN, CDR2 SYDVKM. Here the CDR3 reads CAYTGQAFGYTF. The CDR3 nucleotides read TGTGCCTACACGGGACAAGCCTTTGGCTACACCTTC.

The chain links TRBV28 to TRBJ2-4, with TRBD2 as a possible D gene (6 bases). The V end was cut by 2 bases, the J end by 2 bases, with 7 bases between. Germline V gene lookup returns CDR1 MDHEN and CDR2 SYDVKM. The length of the CDR3 is 14 residues. Here the CDR3 reads CASSLGGTKNIQYF. CDR3 DNA sequence: TGTGCCAGCAGTTTAGGGGGGACCAAAAACATTCAGTACTTC.

The chain recombines TRBV9 with TRBJ1-1; D may be TRBD1 (5 bases). The CDR3 consists of 14 residues. Germline V gives CDR1 SGDLS, CDR2 YYNGEE. V was cut by 4 bases and J by 2 bases, with 12 bases left in between. The CDR3 DNA is TGTGCCAGCAGCCCAGGGACTTTTAACACTGAAGCTTTCTTT. This codes for CASSPGTFNTEAFF.

The chain couples TRBV28 to TRBJ2-3; TRBD2 matches at 12 bases. The CDR3 covers 18 residues. V lost 3 bases to trimming and J lost 2 bases; unmatched junction nucleotides: 9. Germline V lookup: CDR1 MDHEN, CDR2 SYDVKM. The CDR3 DNA is TGTGCCAGCAGTTTTTCTCGACTAGCGGGGGCCCACACAGATACGCAGTATTTT. Residues: CASSFSRLAGAHTDTQYF.

This chain uses TRBV28 with TRBJ2-7; the D gene is possibly TRBD1 (6 bases). CDR3 size: 14 residues. Trimming took 6 bases from V and 3 from J, leaving 15 bases between them. The V gene's germline CDR1 is MDHEN and CDR2 SYDVKM. The CDR3 here is CASRPPGQYYEQYF. CDR3 DNA sequence: TGTGCCAGCAGACCCCCCGGACAGTACTACGAGCAGTACTTC.

The chain recombines TRBV2 with TRBJ1-5; D remains unclear. Looked up from germline, CDR1 is SNHLY and CDR2 is FYNNEI. V was trimmed by 6 bases and J by 6 bases, leaving 15 bases between them. This CDR3 has 14 amino acids. CDR3 region: CASSGLGVGQPQHF. Written as DNA, the CDR3 is TGTGCCAGCAGCGGACTGGGCGTCGGTCAGCCCCAGCATTTT. Full variable domain (rest looked up from reference TRBV2 and TRBJ1-5): EPEVTQTPSHQVTQMGQEVILRCVPISNHLYFYWYRQILGQKVEFLVSFYNNEISEKSEIFDDQFSVERPDGSNFTLKIRSTKLEDSAMYFCASSGLGVGQPQHFGDGTRLSIL.

The rearrangement joins TRBV5-6 to TRBJ1-2; 7 bases are shared with TRBD1. V gave up 2 bases and J gave up 8 bases; unmatched junction bases: 12. Per the germline V gene, CDR1 is SGHDT and CDR2 is YYEEEE. The CDR3 sequence is 15 residues long. The CDR3 DNA is TGTGCCAGCAGCTTAAATCAGGGGGTTTTGGAAGGCTACACCTTC. As protein: CASSLNQGVLEGYTF.

DNA of the CDR3: TGTGCCAGCAGTCCGGCGGGTCGATCGGGGACCGGGGAGCTGTTTTTT. This encodes CASSPAGRSGTGELFF. The rearrangement joins TRBV5-4 to TRBJ2-2, with TRBD2 as a possible D gene (5 bases). Germline values: CDR1 SGHNT, CDR2 YYREEE (reference sequence). V gave up 5 bases and J gave up 5 bases, with 19 bases separating them. The CDR3 is made up of 16 amino acids.

The chain links TRBV2 to TRBJ1-2; 8 bases are a match to TRBD1. Germline V gene lookup returns CDR1 SNHLY and CDR2 FYNNEI. Trimming removed 7 bases from V and 4 bases from J; junction bases left unmatched: 5. The CDR3 has 13 amino acids. CDR3 sequence: CASTQGESYGYTF. CDR3 nucleotide sequence: TGTGCCAGCACACAGGGGGAGAGCTATGGCTACACCTTC.

This clone was counted once. The chain joins TRBV12-5 to TRBJ2-7, with no clear D. V shed 3 bases and J shed 5 bases, with 8 bases lying between them. This CDR3 has 12 residues. CDR1 is LGHNT, CDR2 FRNRAP, per germline. The CDR3 reads CASGFYADEQYF. The CDR3 coding sequence is TGTGCTAGTGGTTTCTATGCGGACGAGCAGTACTTC.

This clone was counted a single time. The rearrangement joins TRBV18 to TRBJ2-3; a weak D match, TRBD1 (5 bases). V lost 2 bases to trimming and J lost 6 bases, with 12 bases between them. Germline V gene sequence: CDR1 KGHSH, CDR2 LQKENI. CDR3 length equals 14 residues. The CDR3 region is CASSPGVRVDTQYF. CDR3 nucleotide sequence: TGTGCCAGCTCACCAGGTGTCAGGGTTGATACGCAGTATTTT.

This chain uses TRBV2 with TRBJ1-5; TRBD1 matches 7 bases. Germline CDR1 and CDR2: SNHLY and FYNNEI. V was pared by 5 bases and J by 0 bases, with 4 bases of the junction left unmatched. This CDR3 is 15 amino acids long. CDR3 DNA sequence: TGTGCCAGCAGTCCGACAGGGTTTAGCAATCAGCCCCAGCATTTT. Its translation is CASSPTGFSNQPQHF.

V gene TRBV5-1 combines with J gene TRBJ1-6, with D tentatively TRBD1 (5 bases). Trimming took 7 bases from V and 6 from J, leaving 11 bases between them. The CDR3 contains 13 residues. The germline CDR1 and CDR2 sequences are SGHRS and YFSETQ. CDR3 in DNA: TGCGCCAGCTCCGGGACTCCTAATTCACCCCTCCACTTT. It yields the protein CASSGTPNSPLHF.